The source of this T cell receptor (beta chain) is a study of blood T cells in healthy people across ages (dated by TCRdb to the mid-2010s). Notes on the research overall: In model experiments, template switching captured roughly one uniquely barcoded TCR beta cDNA molecule for every two T cells. The donors were split into four age groups: young (average around 15 years), middle-aged (around 37), aged (around 67) and long-lived (82). Donors of different ages were randomly distributed across sequencing lanes to avoid experimental bias. The study measured age-related changes in TCR beta repertoire diversity using deep sequencing normalized with unique cDNA molecular identifiers. For two donors (one aged 18 to 30 and one aged 80 or older), the study analyzed two additional independent replicas of 1 million unique cDNA reads from the same blood draw. The investigation overall reported the following: Total diversity estimates from one million sequenced T cells were considered lower bounds and underestimates. The CMV infection status of donors was not known, potentially confounding age-related changes in expanded clonotypes. There was a strong correlation between observed TCR beta diversity and the percentage of naive T cells measured by flow cytometry. Bulk unsorted PBMC profiling prevented conclusive comparison of naive and antigen-experienced compartments. Observed TCR beta diversity per million T cells fell roughly linearly with age, and a significant reduction was already apparent by age approximately 41. Compared with the aged group, more naive CD4+ T cells, fewer expanded clones and increased TCR diversity were shown by the long-lived group, suggesting age selection.

The approximately 40 donors, aged about 6 to 95 years, were systemically healthy Caucasian individuals from Russia. Approximately 9.3 milliliters of peripheral blood were drawn from each donor into EDTA-treated Vacutainer tubes. Ficoll-Paque density-gradient centrifugation was used to isolate PBMCs, with at least 6 million per sample. Total RNA, at least 6 micrograms per sample, was extracted from PBMCs with Trizol reagent. Naive CD45RAhigh/CD27high T cell percentages were measured by flow cytometry on a PBMC aliquot from every donor. The library was made by 5' RACE. Sequencing used an Illumina HiSeq 2500. A second about 7 to 11 cycle PCR used a sample-barcoded 5' primer and a J-beta primer mix. Each TCR beta cDNA molecule received a unique molecular identifier from a template-switch 5' adaptor carrying 12 random nucleotides. Each sample yielded at least 2.5 million CDR3-containing paired-end reads. All of the RNA was converted into first-strand cDNA using the Mint cDNA synthesis kit, with a TRBC-specific oligonucleotide serving as the primer. Following uracil-DNA glycosylase treatment, a first 18-cycle PCR with universal primers M1SS and BC2_uni_R was performed on all cDNA. Regarding the original processing steps: Each sample was normalized by randomly selecting 1 million high-quality reads, each carrying a distinct molecular identifier. Reads with shared molecular identifiers were discarded instead of being binned into consensus sequences. CDR3 identification, clonotype clustering and error correction used MiTCR with a Q25 quality threshold and the strictest error-elimination algorithm. Lower-bound total TCR beta diversity was estimated with a nonparametric unseen species model using Euler transformation. The raw public data were reprocessed by TCRdb itself: fastp quality trimming at Q25, MiXCR clonotype calling, in-frame beta chains only. Rows are combined by CDR3 protein, so each entry shows the most common genes and DNA. Here the V and J calls rest on TCRdb's processing, not on the authors' analysis. Across this sample there are roughly 1.5 million distinct CDR3 sequences, with under 55% seen only once. Less than 5% of the sample is taken by the ten largest.

This clonotype was seen repeatedly, ten times or more. Its binding antigen is unknown. Base qualities are missing; no much larger clone stands one base away. The germline V gene gives CDR1 as SGHVS and CDR2 as FNYEAQ. The junction shows trimming of 1 base on V and 0 bases on J, plus 10 bases between the germline ends. The CDR3 starts with the cysteine, ends with the phenylalanine, and has 15 residues. CDR3 DNA is the only sequence kept; it has 45 bases, read in frame from the first base. This sequence originates from a woman under 30 in good health. The sequence joins TRBV7-6 to TRBJ2-7; the D gene is not confidently resolved. Material for sequencing was blood. The CDR3 loop reads CASSLEDGFSYEQYF. The sequenced DNA is TGTGCCAGCAGCTTAGAAGACGGATTCTCCTACGAGCAGTACTTC. Reference TRBV7-6 and TRBJ2-7 genes cover what lies past the CDR3, so the full variable domain is GAGVSQSPRYKVTKRGQDVALRCDPISGHVSLYWYRQALGQGPEFLTYFNYEAQQDKSGLPNDRFSAERPEGSISTLTIQRTEQRDSAMYRCASSLEDGFSYEQYFGPGTRLTVT.